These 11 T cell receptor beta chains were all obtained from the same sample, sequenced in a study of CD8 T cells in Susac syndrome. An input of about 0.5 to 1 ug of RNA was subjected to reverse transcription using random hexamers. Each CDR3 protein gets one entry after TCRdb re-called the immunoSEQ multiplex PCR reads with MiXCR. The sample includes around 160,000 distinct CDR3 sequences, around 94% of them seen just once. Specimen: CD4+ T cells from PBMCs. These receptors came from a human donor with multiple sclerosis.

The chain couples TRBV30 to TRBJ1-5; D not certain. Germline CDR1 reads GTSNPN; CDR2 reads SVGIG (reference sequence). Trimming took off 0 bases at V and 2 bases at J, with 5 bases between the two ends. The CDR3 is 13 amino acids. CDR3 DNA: TGTGCCTGGAGTGTACTTGGCAATCAGCCCCAGCATTTT. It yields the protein CAWSVLGNQPQHF.

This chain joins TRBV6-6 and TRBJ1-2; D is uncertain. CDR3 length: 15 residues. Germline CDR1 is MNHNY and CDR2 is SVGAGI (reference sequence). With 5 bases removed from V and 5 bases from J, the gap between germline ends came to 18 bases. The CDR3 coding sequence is TGTGCCAGCAGTCACGAGGTGAAGAGAGGGTATGGCTACACCTTC. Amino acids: CASSHEVKRGYGYTF.

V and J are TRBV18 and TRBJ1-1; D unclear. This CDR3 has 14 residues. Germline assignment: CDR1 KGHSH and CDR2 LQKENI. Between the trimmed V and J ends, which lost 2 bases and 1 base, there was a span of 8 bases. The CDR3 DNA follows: TGTGCCAGCTCACCATTCGAGGAGAACACTGAAGCTTTCTTT. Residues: CASSPFEENTEAFF.

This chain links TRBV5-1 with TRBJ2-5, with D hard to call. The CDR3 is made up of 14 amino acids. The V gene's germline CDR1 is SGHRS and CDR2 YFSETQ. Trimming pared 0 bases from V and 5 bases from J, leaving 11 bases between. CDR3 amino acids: CASSLAQFRETQYF. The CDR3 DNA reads TGCGCCAGCAGCTTGGCCCAGTTCCGGGAGACCCAGTACTTC.

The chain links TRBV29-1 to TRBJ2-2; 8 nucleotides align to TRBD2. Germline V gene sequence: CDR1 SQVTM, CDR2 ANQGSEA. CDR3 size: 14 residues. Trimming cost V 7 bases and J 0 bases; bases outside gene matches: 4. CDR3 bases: TGCAGCGGACTAGCGAGCTCGAACACCGGGGAGCTGTTTTTT. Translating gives CSGLASSNTGELFF.

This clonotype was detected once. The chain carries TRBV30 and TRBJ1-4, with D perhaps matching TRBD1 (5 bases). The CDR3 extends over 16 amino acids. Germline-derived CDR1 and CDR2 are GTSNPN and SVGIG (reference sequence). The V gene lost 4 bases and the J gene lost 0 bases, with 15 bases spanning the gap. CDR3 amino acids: CAWTRQNKATNEKLFF. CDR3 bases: TGTGCCTGGACCAGACAGAATAAGGCAACTAATGAAAAACTGTTTTTT.

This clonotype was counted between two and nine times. The CDR3, as DNA: TGCGCCAGCAGCTTGGCCAGACCGAACACCGGGGAGCTGTTTTTT. Its translation: CASSLARPNTGELFF. The rearrangement uses TRBV5-1 and TRBJ2-2; D is unresolved. V was cut by 0 bases and J by 0 bases, with 6 bases left in between. Germline V gene data show CDR1 as SGHRS and CDR2 as YFSETQ. The CDR3 spans 15 residues.

DNA of the CDR3: TGCAGTGCTAGTCCGGGACTAGGAGTTTTCGATGAGCAGTTCTTC. This encodes CSASPGLGVFDEQFF. The chain has TRBV20-1 and TRBJ2-1; TRBD2 agrees at 8 bases. The germline V gene encodes CDR1 DFQATT and CDR2 SNEGSKA (reference sequence). The V and J ends lost 3 bases and 8 bases, in that order; junction bases with no gene match: 12. This CDR3 comprises 15 residues.

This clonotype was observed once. Here the CDR3 reads CTSSPDTQYF. The CDR3 region has the DNA TGCACCAGCAGCCCAGATACGCAGTATTTT. This chain uses TRBV1 with TRBJ2-3. TRBV1 is recorded as a pseudogene. CDR3 length: 10 amino acids.

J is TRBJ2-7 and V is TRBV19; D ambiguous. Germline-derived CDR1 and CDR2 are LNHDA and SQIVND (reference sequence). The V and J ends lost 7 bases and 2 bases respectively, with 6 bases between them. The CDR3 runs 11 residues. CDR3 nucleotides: TGTGCCAGTATCGCACCCTACGAGCAGTACTTC. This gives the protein CASIAPYEQYF. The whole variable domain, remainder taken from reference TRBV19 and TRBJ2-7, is DGGITQSPKYLFRKEGQNVTLSCEQNLNHDAMYWYRQDPGQGLRLIYYSQIVNDFQKGDIAEGYSVSREKKESFPLTVTSAQKNPTAFYLCASIAPYEQYFGPGTRLTVT.

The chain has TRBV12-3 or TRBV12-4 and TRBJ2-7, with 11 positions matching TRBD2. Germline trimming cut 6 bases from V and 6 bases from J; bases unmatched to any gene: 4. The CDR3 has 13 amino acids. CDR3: CASRETSGVEQYF. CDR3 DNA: TGTGCCAGCAGGGAGACTAGCGGGGTCGAGCAGTACTTC.